Each of the 10 T cell receptor beta chains below was sequenced from the same sample in a study of cytomegalovirus exposure and HLA in healthy donors. PCR employed 60 Vbeta and 13 Jbeta primers. Clones were sequenced by immunoSEQ multiplex PCR, and TCRdb holds only the in-frame ones, with some missing. The sample totals under 130,000 clones. Material: PBMCs. All receptors come from a man aged 40-55 years in good health and CMV-seronegative.

V usage is TRBV7-8 and J usage is TRBJ2-7; D remains ambiguous. Germline loops: CDR1 SGHVS, CDR2 FQNEAQ. Trimming left V 5 bases short and J 6 bases short, with 17 bases between. This CDR3 is 14 amino acids long. CDR3 amino acids: CASSRDLVIFEQYF. The CDR3 nucleotides are TGTGCCAGCAGCCGCGACTTAGTCATCTTCGAGCAGTACTTC.

The chain combines TRBV9 with TRBJ2-3, with 15 bases identical to TRBD2. The J segment lost 2 bases and the V segment lost 4 bases, leaving 5 bases of the junction unmatched. CDR1 SGDLS and CDR2 YYNGEE come from the germline V gene. The CDR3 has 17 residues. The CDR3 nucleotides are TGTGCCAGCAGCAAAGGGACTAGCGGGGGGCACACAGATACGCAGTATTTT. This gives the protein CASSKGTSGGHTDTQYF.

Note on this clone: The final CDR3 position lacks the conserved phenylalanine or tryptophan, pointing to a likely read error. This sequence joins TRBV7-2 and TRBJ1-1, with 9 bases aligning to TRBD1. Germline V lookup: CDR1 SGHTA, CDR2 FQGNSA. The CDR3 consists of 14 residues. V trimming: 8 bases; J trimming: 0 bases; junction bases outside the gene matches: 4. CDR3 in DNA: TGTGCCAGCCGACAGGGGGGCATGAACACTGAAGCTTTCTCT. It yields the protein CASRQGGMNTEAFS.

The chain couples TRBV12-5 to TRBJ2-5, with TRBD2 identical over 11 bases. The CDR3 totals 16 residues. Per the germline V gene, CDR1 is LGHNT and CDR2 is FRNRAP. Trimming cost V 5 bases and J 5 bases; bases outside gene matches: 10. CDR3 nucleotide sequence: TGTGCTAGTGGTGCACCCGCTAGCGGGGGGAGTGAGACCCAGTACTTC. This encodes CASGAPASGGSETQYF.

The chain combines TRBV29-1 with TRBJ1-1, with no clear D. This CDR3 spans 13 amino acids. Germline CDR1 is SQVTM and CDR2 is ANQGSEA. Deletions cut 3 bases from V and 1 base from J, with 9 bases between. The CDR3 here is CSVDGRENTEAFF. CDR3 nucleotides: TGCAGCGTTGACGGGAGAGAGAACACTGAAGCTTTCTTT.

V usage is TRBV7-2 and J usage is TRBJ2-7; 8 bases fit TRBD1. The V gene end was trimmed by 5 bases and the J gene end by 4 bases; junction bases not matched to a gene: 7. The CDR3 covers 14 residues. The germline gives CDR1 SGHTA, CDR2 FQGNSA. The CDR3 sequence: CASSPTDRVYEQYF. The CDR3 coding sequence is TGTGCCAGCAGCCCGACGGACAGGGTATACGAGCAGTACTTC.

The V gene is TRBV7-2, the J gene TRBJ2-2; 7 positions agree with TRBD2. Germline V CDR1 and CDR2: SGHTA, FQGNSA. Losses at the gene ends were 5 bases for V and 3 bases for J; bases not matched to a gene: 3. This CDR3 has 14 residues. CDR3 sequence (DNA): TGTGCCAGCAGCCCGGGGGGTGACACCGGGGAGCTGTTTTTT. This sequence encodes CASSPGGDTGELFF.

The chain links TRBV2 to TRBJ2-1; 10 nucleotides line up with TRBD2. The V gene end was trimmed by 6 bases and the J gene end by 7 bases; junction bases not matched to a gene: 9. CDR3 size: 15 residues. The germline CDR1 and CDR2 sequences are SNHLY and FYNNEI. CDR3 in amino acids: CASSALAGAFNEQFF. As DNA, the CDR3 is TGTGCCAGCAGCGCCCTAGCGGGAGCGTTTAATGAGCAGTTCTTC. Full variable domain (missing parts from reference TRBV2 and TRBJ2-1): EPEVTQTPSHQVTQMGQEVILRCVPISNHLYFYWYRQILGQKVEFLVSFYNNEISEKSEIFDDQFSVERPDGSNFTLKIRSTKLEDSAMYFCASSALAGAFNEQFFGPGTRLTVL.

This chain joins TRBV19 and TRBJ2-1; possible D gene TRBD2, 6 bases. This CDR3 has 17 residues. The germline V gene has CDR1 LNHDA and CDR2 SQIVND (reference sequence). V was shortened by 1 base and J by 0 bases, with 13 bases between the two germline ends. Here the CDR3 DNA reads TGTGCCAGTAGTATAGGGAAGGGCGGGACCTCCTACAATGAGCAGTTCTTC. It is translated as CASSIGKGGTSYNEQFF.

The chain has TRBV19 and TRBJ1-1; D possibly corresponds to TRBD1 (5 bases). With 1 base removed from V and 3 bases from J, the gap between germline ends came to 9 bases. Germline-derived CDR1 and CDR2 are LNHDA and SQIVND (reference sequence). This CDR3 region has 14 residues. The CDR3 loop is CASSIAAGDTEAFF. The CDR3 bases are TGTGCCAGTAGTATAGCAGCGGGGGACACTGAAGCTTTCTTT.